This entry is about one T cell receptor (beta chain). The sample originates from a study of blood T cell repertoires in COVID-19. Background on the study: Material from acute and convalescent COVID-19 was sourced from the United States, Italy and Spain. From T cells, B-cell-depleted T cells, or PBMCs came the material, which was cDNA or gDNA.

Per the original data handling: Nucleated cell number was recorded as an estimate derived from reference gene primer amplification. TCRdb keeps only in-frame clones here, not all; method: immunoSEQ multiplex PCR. The V and J calls and clone size are taken from that table; D and trimming were inferred from the DNA. This sample has tens of thousands of clones, with more than 70% found just once. The CDR3 is 14 amino acids. CDR1 SNHLY and CDR2 FYNNEI come from the germline V gene. V was clipped by 8 bases and J by 5 bases; unmatched bases: 9. The clonotype originates from a human donor in a cohort sampled during active COVID-19. This chain joins TRBV2 and TRBJ1-2, with TRBD1 identical over 9 bases. What was sequenced was peripheral blood. The CDR3 spells CASVRQGVGYGYTF. The DNA of the CDR3 is TGTGCCAGCGTCAGACAGGGGGTTGGGTATGGCTACACCTTC.